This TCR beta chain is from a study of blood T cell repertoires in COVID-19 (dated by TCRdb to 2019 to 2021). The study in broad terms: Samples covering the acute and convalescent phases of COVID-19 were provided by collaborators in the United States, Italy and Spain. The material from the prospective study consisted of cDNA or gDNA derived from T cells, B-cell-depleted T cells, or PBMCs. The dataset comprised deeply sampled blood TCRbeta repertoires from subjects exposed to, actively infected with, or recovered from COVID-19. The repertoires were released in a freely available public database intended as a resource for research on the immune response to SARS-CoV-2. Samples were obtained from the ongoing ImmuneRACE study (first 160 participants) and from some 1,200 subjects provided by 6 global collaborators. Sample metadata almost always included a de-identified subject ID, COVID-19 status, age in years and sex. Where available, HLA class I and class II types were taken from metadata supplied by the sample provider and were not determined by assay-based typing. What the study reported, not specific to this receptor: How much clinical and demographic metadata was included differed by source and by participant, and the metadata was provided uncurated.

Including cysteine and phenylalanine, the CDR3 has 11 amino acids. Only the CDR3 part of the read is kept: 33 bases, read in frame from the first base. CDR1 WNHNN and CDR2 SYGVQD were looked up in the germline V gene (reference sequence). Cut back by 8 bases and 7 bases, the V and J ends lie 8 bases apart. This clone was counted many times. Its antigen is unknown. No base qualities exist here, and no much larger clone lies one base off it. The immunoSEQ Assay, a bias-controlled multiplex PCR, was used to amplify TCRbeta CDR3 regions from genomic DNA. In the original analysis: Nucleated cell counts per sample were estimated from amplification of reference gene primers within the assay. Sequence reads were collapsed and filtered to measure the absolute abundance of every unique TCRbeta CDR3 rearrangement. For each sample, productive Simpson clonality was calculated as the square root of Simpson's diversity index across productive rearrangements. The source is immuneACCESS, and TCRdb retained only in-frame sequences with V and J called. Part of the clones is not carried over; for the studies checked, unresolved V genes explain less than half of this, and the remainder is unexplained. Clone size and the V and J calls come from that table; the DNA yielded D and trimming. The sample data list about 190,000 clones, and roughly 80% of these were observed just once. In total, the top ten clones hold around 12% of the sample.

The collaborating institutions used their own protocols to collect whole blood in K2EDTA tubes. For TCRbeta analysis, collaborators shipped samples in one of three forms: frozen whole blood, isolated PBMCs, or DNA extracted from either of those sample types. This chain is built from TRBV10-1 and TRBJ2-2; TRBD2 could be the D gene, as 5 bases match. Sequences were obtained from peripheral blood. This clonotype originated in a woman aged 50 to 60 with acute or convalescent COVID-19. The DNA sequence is TGCGCCAGCCGGACTCTCGGGGAGCTGTTTTTT. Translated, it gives CASRTLGELFF.